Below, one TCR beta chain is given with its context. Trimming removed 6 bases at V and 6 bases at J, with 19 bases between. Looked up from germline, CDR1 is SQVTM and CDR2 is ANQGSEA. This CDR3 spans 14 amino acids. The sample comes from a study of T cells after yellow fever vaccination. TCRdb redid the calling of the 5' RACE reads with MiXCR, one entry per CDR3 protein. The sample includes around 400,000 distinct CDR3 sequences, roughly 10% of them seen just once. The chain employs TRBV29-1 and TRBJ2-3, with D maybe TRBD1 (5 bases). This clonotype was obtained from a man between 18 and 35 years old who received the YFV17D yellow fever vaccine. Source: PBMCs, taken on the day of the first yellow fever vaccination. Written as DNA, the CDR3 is TGCAGCGTAGCAGGTCAGGGCTCGACGGATACGCAGTATTTT. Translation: CSVAGQGSTDTQYF.